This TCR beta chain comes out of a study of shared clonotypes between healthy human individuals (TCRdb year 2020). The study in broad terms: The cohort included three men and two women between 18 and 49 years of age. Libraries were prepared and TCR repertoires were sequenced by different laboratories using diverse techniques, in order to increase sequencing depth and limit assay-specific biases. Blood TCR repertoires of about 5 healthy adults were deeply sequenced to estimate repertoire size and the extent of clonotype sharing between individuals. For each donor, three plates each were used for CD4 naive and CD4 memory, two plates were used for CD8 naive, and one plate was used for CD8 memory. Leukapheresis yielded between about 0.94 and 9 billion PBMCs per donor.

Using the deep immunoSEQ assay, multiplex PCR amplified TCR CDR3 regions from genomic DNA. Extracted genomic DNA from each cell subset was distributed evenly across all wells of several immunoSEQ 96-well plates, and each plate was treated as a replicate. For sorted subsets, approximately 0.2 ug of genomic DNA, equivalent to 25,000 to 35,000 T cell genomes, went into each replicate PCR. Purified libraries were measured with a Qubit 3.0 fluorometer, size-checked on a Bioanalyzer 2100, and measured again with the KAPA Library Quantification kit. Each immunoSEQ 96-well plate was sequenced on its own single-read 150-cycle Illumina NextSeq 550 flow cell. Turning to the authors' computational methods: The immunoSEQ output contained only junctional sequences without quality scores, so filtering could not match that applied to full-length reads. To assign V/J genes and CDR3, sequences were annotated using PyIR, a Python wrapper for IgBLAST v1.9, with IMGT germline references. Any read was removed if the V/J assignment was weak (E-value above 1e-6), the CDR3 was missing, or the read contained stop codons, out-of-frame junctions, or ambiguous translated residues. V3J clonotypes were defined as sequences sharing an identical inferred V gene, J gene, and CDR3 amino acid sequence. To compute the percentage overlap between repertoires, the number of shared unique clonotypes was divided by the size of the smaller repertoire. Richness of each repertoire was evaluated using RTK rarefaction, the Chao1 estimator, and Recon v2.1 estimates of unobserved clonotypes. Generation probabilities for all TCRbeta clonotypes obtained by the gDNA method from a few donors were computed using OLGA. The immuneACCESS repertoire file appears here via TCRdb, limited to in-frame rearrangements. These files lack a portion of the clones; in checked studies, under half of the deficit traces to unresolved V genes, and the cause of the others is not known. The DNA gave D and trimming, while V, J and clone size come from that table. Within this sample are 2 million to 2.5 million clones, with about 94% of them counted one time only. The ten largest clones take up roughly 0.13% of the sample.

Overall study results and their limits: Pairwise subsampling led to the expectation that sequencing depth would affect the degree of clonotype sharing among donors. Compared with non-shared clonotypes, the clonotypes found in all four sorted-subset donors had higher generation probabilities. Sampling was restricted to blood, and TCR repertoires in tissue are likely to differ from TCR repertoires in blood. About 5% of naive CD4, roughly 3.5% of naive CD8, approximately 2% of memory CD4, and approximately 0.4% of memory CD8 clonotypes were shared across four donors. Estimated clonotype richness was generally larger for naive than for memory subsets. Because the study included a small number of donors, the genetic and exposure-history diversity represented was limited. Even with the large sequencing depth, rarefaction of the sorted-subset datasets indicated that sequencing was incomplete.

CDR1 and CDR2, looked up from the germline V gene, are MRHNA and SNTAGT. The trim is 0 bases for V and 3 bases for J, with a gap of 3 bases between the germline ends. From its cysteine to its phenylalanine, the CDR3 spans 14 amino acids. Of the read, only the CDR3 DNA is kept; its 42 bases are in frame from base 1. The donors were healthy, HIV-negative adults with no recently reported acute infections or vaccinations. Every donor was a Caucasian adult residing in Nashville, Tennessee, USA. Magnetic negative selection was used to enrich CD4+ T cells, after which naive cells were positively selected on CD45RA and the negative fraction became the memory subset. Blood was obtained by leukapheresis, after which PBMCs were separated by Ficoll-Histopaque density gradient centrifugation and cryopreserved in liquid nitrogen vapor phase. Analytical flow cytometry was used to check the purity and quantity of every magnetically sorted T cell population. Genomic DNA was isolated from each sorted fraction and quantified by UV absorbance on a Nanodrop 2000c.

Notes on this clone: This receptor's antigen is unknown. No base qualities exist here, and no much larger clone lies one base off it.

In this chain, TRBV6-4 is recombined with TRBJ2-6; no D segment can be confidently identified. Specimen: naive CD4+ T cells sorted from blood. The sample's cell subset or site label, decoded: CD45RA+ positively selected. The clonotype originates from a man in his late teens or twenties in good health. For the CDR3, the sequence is CASSDSGGANVLTF. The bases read TGTGCCAGCAGTGACTCAGGTGGGGCCAACGTCCTGACTTTC.